This T cell receptor (beta chain) came from a study of cytomegalovirus exposure and HLA in healthy donors. Study overall: Unique TCRs numbering 75 million to 95 million, obtained from HLA-typed donors, made up an early data release.

The PCR was carried out with 60 Vbeta primers and 13 Jbeta primers. Produced via immunoSEQ multiplex PCR; TCRdb's table is partial and in-frame only. The repertoire holds approximately 110,000 clones, with around 73% as singletons. Sampled while nominally healthy, donors likely had unrecorded immune exposures. This CDR3 contains 13 residues. Trimming removed 7 bases at V and 2 bases at J, with 13 bases between. Germline CDR1 SQVTM, CDR2 ANQGSEA. This clone was counted once. The antigen is not known. Study conclusions and caveats: Most TCR beta V segments were productive about 87% or about 30% of the time in an earlier analysis. A later analysis showed TCR association rates differing by HLA locus, peaking at DRB1 and lowest at HLA-C.

The sequenced sample was PBMCs. This chain connects TRBV29-1 to TRBJ2-3, with D perhaps matching TRBD1 (6 bases). This TCR was recovered from a woman in her 40s in good health and CMV-seropositive. CDR3 in DNA: TGCAGCGGGGGTAACAGGGACACAGATACGCAGTATTTT. Protein: CSGGNRDTDTQYF.